The TCR beta chain under discussion was sequenced for a study of blood T cell repertoires in COVID-19. Study-wide context: The samples span acute and convalescent COVID-19 from the United States, Italy and Spain. T cells, B-cell-depleted T cells, or PBMCs supplied cDNA or gDNA.

The authors' processing: For nucleated cells, counts were estimated from reference gene primer amplification. Clones were read by immunoSEQ multiplex PCR, and TCRdb kept only the in-frame ones, dropping some. That table supplies the V and J calls and clone size; D and trimming were determined from the DNA. The profile shows under 200,000 clones, more than 65% of them singletons. Trimming took 3 bases from V and 3 from J, leaving 9 bases between them. The CDR3 spans 13 residues. Looked up from germline, CDR1 is MDHEN and CDR2 is SYDVKM. The sequenced sample consisted of peripheral blood. The sequence derives from a human donor with acute or convalescent COVID-19. The donor label of this sample is uncertain. J is TRBJ2-7 and V is TRBV28; D is possibly TRBD1 (5 bases). CDR3 amino acids: CASSFPGIYEQYF. As DNA, the CDR3 is TGTGCCAGCAGTTTCCCAGGGATCTACGAGCAGTACTTC.